Here is one TCR beta chain with its context. The antigen it recognizes is unknown. No per-base quality is available; no much larger clone lies one base away. The record originates from a study of blood T cell repertoires in COVID-19 (dated by TCRdb to between 2020 and 2021). For the wider study: Collaborator samples came from the United States, Italy and Spain and covered acute and convalescent phases of COVID-19. The repertoires were released in a freely available public database intended as a resource for research on the immune response to SARS-CoV-2. The prospective study material was composed of cDNA or gDNA derived from T cells, B-cell-depleted T cells, or PBMCs. Where available, HLA class I and class II types were obtained from metadata supplied by the sample provider rather than from assay-based typing. Deeply sampled blood TCRbeta repertoires from subjects exposed to, actively infected with, or recovered from COVID-19 were included in the dataset. Sample metadata almost always included a de-identified subject ID, COVID-19 status, age in years and sex. Samples came from the ongoing ImmuneRACE study (first 160 participants) plus 1,254 subjects from 6 global collaborators.

Overall results and qualifications from the work: The quantity of clinical and demographic metadata differed by source and by participant and was supplied without curation.

TCRbeta CDR3 regions were amplified from genomic DNA by means of the immunoSEQ Assay, a bias-controlled multiplex PCR. The authors' analysis ran thus. Within the assay, amplification of reference gene primers was used to estimate how many nucleated cells each sample contained. To quantify the absolute abundance of each unique TCRbeta CDR3 rearrangement, sequence reads were collapsed and filtered. For each sample, productive Simpson clonality was calculated as the square root of Simpson's diversity index across productive rearrangements. In its TCRdb copy, this immuneACCESS table keeps in-frame sequences only and misses some clones. Where compared with another copy, unresolved V genes explain less than half of these, and the others have no known cause. Clone size and the V and J calls come from that table; the DNA yielded D and trimming. For this sample there are about 480,000 clones; approximately 89% appear just once. The ten most abundant clones make up roughly 12% of the sample.

At one collaborating source in Seattle, patients were enrolled during active infection and were followed longitudinally through the course of disease. The collaborating institutions used their own protocols to collect whole blood in K2EDTA tubes. For TCRbeta analysis, collaborators shipped samples in one of three forms: frozen whole blood, isolated PBMCs, or DNA extracted from either of those sample types. The CDR3 runs 13 residues from the cysteine to the phenylalanine. Only the CDR3 portion is preserved as DNA: 39 bases, with reading frame beginning at the first base. Unmatched junction bases come to 3, with V trimmed by 5 bases and J by 6 bases. In the germline V gene, CDR1 corresponds to SGHTA and CDR2 to FQGTGA.

The rearranged segments are TRBV7-3 and TRBJ2-3, with TRBD1 identical over 9 junction bases. This TCR was recovered from a woman between 45 and 60 years old with COVID-19, enrolled during active disease. Input material: peripheral blood. The CDR3 amino acid sequence is: CASSPGTGDTQYF. In nucleotide form, the sequence is TGTGCCAGCAGCCCAGGGACAGGGGATACGCAGTATTTT.